Reported below is one T cell receptor (beta chain). Antigen: not known. Produced via immunoSEQ multiplex PCR; TCRdb's table is partial and in-frame only. The table shows just under 75,000 clones, with approximately 94% occurring only once. The sample originates from a study of cytomegalovirus exposure and HLA in healthy donors. Study results and limitations: Many donors carried some public TCRs, although rarity characterized most TCR sequences. Reported performance of the classifier showed diagnosis of cytomegalovirus status with high specificity and sensitivity. The study listed under 200 cytomegalovirus-associated TCR beta chains.

This CDR3 is built from 12 residues. Germline lookup yields CDR1 SGHVS and CDR2 FQNEAQ. Deletions cut 3 bases from V and 9 bases from J, with 11 bases between. This rearrangement joins TRBV7-8 to TRBJ1-1; D is ambiguous. The sequence was obtained from a woman younger than 30 in good health and CMV-seropositive. The sequenced material came from PBMCs. DNA of the CDR3: TGTGCCAGCAGCTTCAACCGCGAAAAAGCTTTCTTT. Translated: CASSFNREKAFF.